Included here is one T cell receptor (beta chain) sequence, with context. The antigen is undetermined. These data come from a study of beta chain features in type 1 diabetes. Points from the study as a whole: The naive, central memory and Treg TCRB repertoires showed an apparent similarity that was greater among patients than among healthy donors. PCR could preferentially amplify shorter templates, alike in patients and controls. Moderate yet significant TCRB CDR3 shortening was seen in Type 1 diabetes patients in all four CD4+ subsets.

Expressed TCRB transcripts were sequenced because the isolated RNA had all been reverse transcribed beforehand. Measured with immunoSEQ multiplex PCR; TCRdb has only the in-frame clones, and not every one. The data show 300,000 or so clones, with 6.5% to 10% seen just once and 0.44% held by the top ten. The source of this sequence is a woman aged 18-29 years in good health. Sample: central memory CD4+ T cells from blood.

Here the CDR3 DNA reads TGTGCCAGCAGCGTAACGGCTACGTGGGGGGTCGGTGAGCAGTTCTTC. Residues: CASSVTATWGVGEQFF. The rearrangement joins TRBV9 to TRBJ2-1, with D perhaps TRBD2 (6 bases). The CDR3 spans 16 residues. Germline CDR1 and CDR2: SGDLS and YYNGEE. V gave up 1 base and J gave up 9 bases, with 20 bases separating them.